Shown below are 24 T cell receptor beta chains from a single sample sequenced in a study of circulating and synovial CD4+ cells in juvenile arthritis (dated by TCRdb to the mid-2010s). Library preparation employed the immunoSEQ multiplex PCR assay. TCRdb re-hosts the immuneACCESS table, in-frame sequences only. Its copies lack some clones; in the studies checked, an unresolved V gene accounts for under half of them, and the cause for the rest is not known. The sample table holds under 40,000 clones, of which 80% to 95% were seen once. The top ten constitute roughly 3.1% of the sample. The sequenced sample was CD4+ T cells from blood. The receptors come from a human donor with juvenile idiopathic arthritis.

This sequence joins TRBV7-9 and TRBJ2-7; D is perhaps TRBD1 (7 bases). The ends were cut back, 4 bases at V and 4 bases at J, with 17 bases in the middle. Germline V CDR1 and CDR2: SEHNR, FQNEAQ (reference sequence). The CDR3 extends over 15 amino acids. CDR3 protein: CASSSGGISRYEQYF. DNA for the CDR3: TGTGCCAGCAGCTCAGGGGGGATCTCAAGGTACGAGCAGTACTTC.

The count of this clone is one. The chain employs TRBV14 and TRBJ2-4; a possible D gene is TRBD1 (6 bases). Trimming shortened V by 0 bases and J by 7 bases, and 10 bases separated the two germline ends. Germline CDR1 reads SGHDN; CDR2 reads FVKESK. The CDR3 contains 14 residues. The CDR3, as DNA: TGTGCCAGCAGCCAAGACAGGGGCTTGAACATTCAGTACTTC. Protein: CASSQDRGLNIQYF.

The rearrangement links TRBV7-6 to TRBJ2-2; 12 nucleotides align to TRBD2. The CDR3 is 16 amino acids. Losses at the gene ends were 5 bases for V and 3 bases for J; bases not matched to a gene: 4. Germline loops: CDR1 SGHVS, CDR2 FNYEAQ. This CDR3 reads CASSARLAGDTGELFF. DNA for the CDR3: TGTGCCAGCAGCGCTCGACTAGCGGGAGACACCGGGGAGCTGTTTTTT.

V is TRBV29-1 and J is TRBJ2-7; possible D gene TRBD2, 5 bases. Trimming removed 6 bases at V and 5 bases at J, with 17 bases between. Germline V gene sequence: CDR1 SQVTM, CDR2 ANQGSEA. The CDR3 loop spans 13 amino acids. Written as DNA, the CDR3 is TGCAGCGTAAACCGGGCCAACGGGAACGAGCAGTACTTC. Translation: CSVNRANGNEQYF.

This clone was counted a single time. J is TRBJ1-1 and V is TRBV14; the D gene is possibly TRBD1 (5 bases). This CDR3 comprises 15 residues. V lost 2 bases and J lost 3, with 13 bases in between. The germline V gene encodes CDR1 SGHDN and CDR2 FVKESK. CDR3 nucleotides: TGTGCCAGCAGCCAACTACGGGGGTGGGACACTGAAGCTTTCTTT. Protein: CASSQLRGWDTEAFF.

The genes are TRBV5-1 and TRBJ2-3; weak D call: TRBD1 (6 bases). V gave up 4 bases and J gave up 2 bases, with 14 bases separating them. The CDR3 covers 15 residues. From germline, CDR1 is SGHRS and CDR2 YFSETQ. CDR3 protein: CASSKLTGSTDTQYF. As DNA, the CDR3 is TGCGCCAGCAGCAAACTTACAGGGTCCACAGATACGCAGTATTTT.

In DNA form, the CDR3 reads TGTGCCAGCAGATATCAGGGATATAGCAATCAGCCCCAGCATTTT. Its translation: CASRYQGYSNQPQHF. The chain combines TRBV2 with TRBJ1-5; D is perhaps TRBD1 (5 bases). V lost 6 bases to trimming and J lost 0 bases, with 12 bases between them. Germline V gives CDR1 SNHLY, CDR2 FYNNEI. The CDR3 is 15 residues long. Full variable domain (remainder filled in from reference TRBV2 and TRBJ1-5): EPEVTQTPSHQVTQMGQEVILRCVPISNHLYFYWYRQILGQKVEFLVSFYNNEISEKSEIFDDQFSVERPDGSNFTLKIRSTKLEDSAMYFCASRYQGYSNQPQHFGDGTRLSIL.

The genes are TRBV7-3 and TRBJ1-1; no firm D call. The germline CDR1 and CDR2 sequences are SGHTA and FQGTGA. V lost 4 bases and J lost 4, with 13 bases in between. The CDR3 runs 14 residues. The CDR3 DNA is TGTGCCAGCAGCTCGACCGACGGGAGCACTGAAGCTTTCTTT. Its translation: CASSSTDGSTEAFF.

For the CDR3, the DNA is TGCGCCAGCAGTGACCCCCGGACAGGGAACTCCTACGAGCAGTACTTC. It specifies CASSDPRTGNSYEQYF. The chain links TRBV10-2 to TRBJ2-7; 8 bases agree with TRBD1. V was pared by 3 bases and J by 0 bases, with 7 bases of the junction left unmatched. The CDR3 runs 16 residues. Germline CDR1 is WSHSY and CDR2 is SAAADI.

V gene TRBV27 combines with J gene TRBJ1-1; a possible D gene is TRBD1 (5 bases). CDR3 size: 16 residues. The germline V and J ends were trimmed by 0 bases and 0 bases, with 11 bases remaining between them. Per the germline V gene, CDR1 is MNHEY and CDR2 is SMNVEV (reference sequence). CDR3 amino acids: CASSLSSGLLNTEAFF. Written as DNA, the CDR3 is TGTGCCAGCAGTTTATCGTCGGGACTCCTGAACACTGAAGCTTTCTTT.

The rearrangement uses TRBV21-1 and TRBJ2-2; the table's D gene call, TRBD1, was not cross checked with the DNA. TRBV21-1 is a pseudogene segment. This CDR3 spans 19 amino acids. The CDR3 protein is CASSNGTGCVRVIAGELFF. In DNA, the CDR3 is TGTGCCAGCAGCAACGGGACAGGGTGTGTCAGGGTGATCGCCGGGGAGCTGTTTTTT.

In this sample, this clone turned up a few times. The genes are TRBV6-6 and TRBJ2-1; TRBD1 aligns across 8 bases. The V segment lost 5 bases and the J segment 7 bases; nucleotides outside the gene matches: 1. The CDR3 sequence is 12 residues long. Germline lookup yields CDR1 MNHNY and CDR2 SVGAGI (reference sequence). The CDR3 DNA reads TGTGCCAGCAGTACAGGGGGGAATGAGCAGTTCTTC. Translating gives CASSTGGNEQFF.

V is TRBV28 and J is TRBJ1-1; 8 bases match TRBD1. J was trimmed by 8 bases and V by 6 bases; bases with no gene match: 5. CDR1 and CDR2 from the germline V gene are MDHEN and SYDVKM. The CDR3 consists of 12 residues. CDR3 in DNA: TGTGCCAGCAGCCCGAACAGGGGGGAAGCTTTCTTT. Translating it yields CASSPNRGEAFF. Supplemented by reference TRBV28 and TRBJ1-1, the full variable domain reads DVKVTQSSRYLVKRTGEKVFLECVQDMDHENMFWYRQDPGLGLRLIYFSYDVKMKEKGDIPEGYSVSREKKERFSLILESASTNQTSMYLCASSPNRGEAFFGQGTRLTVV.

J is TRBJ2-3 and V is TRBV2; 10 positions agree with TRBD2. This CDR3 spans 14 amino acids. CDR1 and CDR2 from the germline V gene are SNHLY and FYNNEI. The V segment lost 8 bases and the J segment 3 bases; nucleotides outside the gene matches: 5. The CDR3 reads CASLAGGQTDTQYF. Here the CDR3 DNA reads TGTGCCAGCTTAGCGGGAGGACAAACAGATACGCAGTATTTT.

The chain combines TRBV11-2 with TRBJ2-7, with D maybe TRBD2 (6 bases). The germline gives CDR1 SGHAT, CDR2 FQNNGV. The V end lost 2 bases, the J end lost 9 bases, and 17 bases lay between the germline ends. There are 14 residues in the CDR3. This CDR3 is CASSLPRDLVGQYF. The DNA for the CDR3 is TGTGCCAGCAGCTTACCTCGGGACTTGGTGGGGCAGTACTTC.

The gene calls are TRBV10-2 and TRBJ2-3, with D perhaps TRBD2 (6 bases). The CDR3 has 14 amino acids. Germline V gene data show CDR1 as WSHSY and CDR2 as SAAADI. Deletions cut 2 bases from V and 2 bases from J, with 8 bases between. The DNA for the CDR3 is TGCGCCAGCAGTGAGGGAGGGACCACAGATACGCAGTATTTT. The encoded protein is CASSEGGTTDTQYF.

The gene calls are TRBV19 and TRBJ1-1, with 9 bases identical to TRBD1. From germline, CDR1 is LNHDA and CDR2 SQIVND (reference sequence). The V and J ends lost 5 bases and 0 bases, in that order; junction bases with no gene match: 7. The length of the CDR3 is 16 residues. The CDR3 region is CASSRNRGPLNTEAFF. The CDR3 DNA sequence: TGTGCCAGTAGTCGCAACAGGGGGCCCTTGAACACTGAAGCTTTCTTT. The full variable domain, its missing parts supplied by reference TRBV19 and TRBJ1-1, is DGGITQSPKYLFRKEGQNVTLSCEQNLNHDAMYWYRQDPGQGLRLIYYSQIVNDFQKGDIAEGYSVSREKKESFPLTVTSAQKNPTAFYLCASSRNRGPLNTEAFFGQGTRLTVV.

As DNA, the CDR3 is TGTGCCAGCAGTTTAACTAATGGGGGCATCTACGAGCAGTACTTC. Translation gives CASSLTNGGIYEQYF. The gene calls are TRBV28 and TRBJ2-7, with D possibly being TRBD1 (6 bases). The CDR3 totals 15 residues. V was cut by 2 bases and J by 3 bases, with 14 bases left in between. CDR1 and CDR2 from the germline V gene are MDHEN and SYDVKM. The variable domain in full, completed from reference TRBV28 and TRBJ2-7, reads DVKVTQSSRYLVKRTGEKVFLECVQDMDHENMFWYRQDPGLGLRLIYFSYDVKMKEKGDIPEGYSVSREKKERFSLILESASTNQTSMYLCASSLTNGGIYEQYFGPGTRLTVT.

The chain joins TRBV9 to TRBJ1-2; D remains ambiguous. The germline gives CDR1 SGDLS, CDR2 YYNGEE. CDR3 length: 15 amino acids. With 0 bases removed from V and 3 bases from J, the gap between germline ends came to 12 bases. CDR3 sequence (DNA): TGTGCCAGCAGCGTAGGTCCAGAGGTTTACTATGGCTACACCTTC. Translated: CASSVGPEVYYGYTF.

This chain uses TRBV7-3 with TRBJ2-1; 9 bases fit TRBD2. There are 17 residues in the CDR3. The V and J ends lost 5 bases and 7 bases, in that order; junction bases with no gene match: 15. Germline-derived CDR1 and CDR2 are SGHTA and FQGTGA. CDR3 loop: CASSPPAGAGGRNEQFF. DNA for the CDR3: TGTGCCAGCAGCCCGCCCGCCGGAGCGGGAGGACGGAATGAGCAGTTCTTC.

The V and J genes are TRBV7-2 and TRBJ2-5; a possible D gene is TRBD2 (5 bases). CDR1 is SGHTA and CDR2 is FQGNSA in the germline V gene. The CDR3 loop spans 14 amino acids. The ends were cut back, 5 bases at V and 2 bases at J, with 12 bases in the middle. The chain's CDR3 is CASSPLRGQETQYF. CDR3 nucleotides: TGTGCCAGCAGCCCTCTACGGGGACAAGAGACCCAGTACTTC.

The CDR3 sequence is CATPAGGMNTEAFF. The DNA for the CDR3 is TGTGCCACCCCCGCTGGGGGGATGAACACTGAAGCTTTCTTT. This chain joins TRBV2 and TRBJ1-1; TRBD1 might be the D (5 bases). Trimming cost V 10 bases and J 0 bases, with 15 bases left between them. The CDR3 extends over 14 amino acids. The germline V gene has CDR1 SNHLY and CDR2 FYNNEI.

The V gene is TRBV10-1, the J gene TRBJ2-7; D might be TRBD1 (6 bases). CDR3 length: 14 amino acids. Germline V gene data show CDR1 as WNHNN and CDR2 as SYGVQD (reference sequence). Trimming removed 5 bases at V and 5 bases at J, with 16 bases between. This chain's CDR3 is CASSLSITGNEQYF. The CDR3 coding sequence is TGCGCCAGCAGTTTATCGATCACAGGGAACGAGCAGTACTTC.

This chain uses TRBV10-3 with TRBJ2-1; 8 bases line up with TRBD2. The CDR3 is 17 residues long. V lost 0 bases, J lost 1 base, and 5 bases stayed unmatched. CDR1 is ENHRY and CDR2 is SYGVKD in the germline V gene. This CDR3 is CAISESGTGGSYNEQFF. Here the CDR3 DNA reads TGTGCCATCAGTGAGTCTGGGACGGGGGGGTCCTACAATGAGCAGTTCTTC.